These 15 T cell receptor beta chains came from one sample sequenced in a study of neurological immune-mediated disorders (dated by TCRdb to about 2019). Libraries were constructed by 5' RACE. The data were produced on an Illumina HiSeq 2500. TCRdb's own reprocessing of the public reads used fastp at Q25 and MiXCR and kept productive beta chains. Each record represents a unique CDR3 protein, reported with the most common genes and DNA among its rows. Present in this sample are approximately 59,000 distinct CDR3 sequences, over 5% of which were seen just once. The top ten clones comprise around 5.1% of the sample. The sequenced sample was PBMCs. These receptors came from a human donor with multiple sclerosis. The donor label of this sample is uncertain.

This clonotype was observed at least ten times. The DNA for the CDR3 is TGTGCCAGCAGACCGGGACAGATGTTTGCAACTAATGAAAAACTGTTTTTT. This gives the protein CASRPGQMFATNEKLFF. The rearrangement links TRBV6-1 to TRBJ1-4, with 7 bases that match TRBD1. Germline V lookup: CDR1 MNHNS, CDR2 SASEGT. V dropped 6 bases and J dropped 0; count of bases not matched to a gene: 10. The CDR3 is 17 amino acids.

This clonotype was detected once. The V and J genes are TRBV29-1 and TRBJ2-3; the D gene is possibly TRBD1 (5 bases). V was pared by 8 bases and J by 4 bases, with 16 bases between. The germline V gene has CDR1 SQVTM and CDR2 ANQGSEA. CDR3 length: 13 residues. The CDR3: CSLWGREADTQYF. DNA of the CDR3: TGCAGCTTATGGGGCAGGGAAGCAGATACGCAGTATTTT.

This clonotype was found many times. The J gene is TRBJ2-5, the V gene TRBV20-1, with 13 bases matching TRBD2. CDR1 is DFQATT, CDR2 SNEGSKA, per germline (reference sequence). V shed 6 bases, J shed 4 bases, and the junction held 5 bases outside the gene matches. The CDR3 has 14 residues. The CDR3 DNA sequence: TGCAGTGCCATACTAGCGGGGGGGCGAGAGACCCAGTACTTC. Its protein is CSAILAGGRETQYF.

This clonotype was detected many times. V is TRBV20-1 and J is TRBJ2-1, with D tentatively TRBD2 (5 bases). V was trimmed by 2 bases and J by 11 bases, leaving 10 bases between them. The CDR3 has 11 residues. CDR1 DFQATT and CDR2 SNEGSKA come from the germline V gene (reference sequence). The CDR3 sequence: CSARSGEQQFF. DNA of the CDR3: TGCAGTGCTAGATCCGGGGAGCAGCAGTTCTTC.

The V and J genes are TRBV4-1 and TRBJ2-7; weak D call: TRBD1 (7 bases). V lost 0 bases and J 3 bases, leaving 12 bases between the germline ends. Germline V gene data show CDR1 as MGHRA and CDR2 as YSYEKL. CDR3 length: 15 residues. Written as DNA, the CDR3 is TGCGCCAGCAGCCAAGACAGGGGGGATATCTACGAGCAGTACTTC. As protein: CASSQDRGDIYEQYF.

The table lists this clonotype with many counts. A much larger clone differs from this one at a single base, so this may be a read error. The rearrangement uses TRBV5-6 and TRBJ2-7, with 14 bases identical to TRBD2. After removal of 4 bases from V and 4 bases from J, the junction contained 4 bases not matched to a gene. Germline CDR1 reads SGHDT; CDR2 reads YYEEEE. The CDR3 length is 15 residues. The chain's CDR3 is CASSRRTSGGYEQYF. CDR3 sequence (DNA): TGTGCCAGCAGCCGCCGGACTAGCGGGGGGTACGAGCAGTACTTC.

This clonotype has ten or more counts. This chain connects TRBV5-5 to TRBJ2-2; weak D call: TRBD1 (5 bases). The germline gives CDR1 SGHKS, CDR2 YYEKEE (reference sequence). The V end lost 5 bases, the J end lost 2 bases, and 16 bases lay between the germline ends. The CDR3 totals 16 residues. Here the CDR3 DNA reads TGTGCCAGCAGTCACCCCGACAGCGAAAACACCGGGGAGCTGTTTTTT. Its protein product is CASSHPDSENTGELFF.

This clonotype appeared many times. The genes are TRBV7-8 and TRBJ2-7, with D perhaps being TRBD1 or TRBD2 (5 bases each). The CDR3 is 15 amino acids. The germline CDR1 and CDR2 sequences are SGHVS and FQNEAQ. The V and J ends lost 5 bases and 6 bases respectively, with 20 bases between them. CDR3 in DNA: TGTGCCAGCAGCACATCCGGGACGGAGACTTCCGAGCAGTACTTC. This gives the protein CASSTSGTETSEQYF.

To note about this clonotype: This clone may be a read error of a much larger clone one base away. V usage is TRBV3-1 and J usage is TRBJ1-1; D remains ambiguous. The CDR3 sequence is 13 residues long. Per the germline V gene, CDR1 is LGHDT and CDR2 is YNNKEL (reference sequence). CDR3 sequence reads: CVSSRRVNTEAFF. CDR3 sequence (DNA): TGTGTCAGCAGCCGACGGGTGAACACTGAAGCTTTCTTT.

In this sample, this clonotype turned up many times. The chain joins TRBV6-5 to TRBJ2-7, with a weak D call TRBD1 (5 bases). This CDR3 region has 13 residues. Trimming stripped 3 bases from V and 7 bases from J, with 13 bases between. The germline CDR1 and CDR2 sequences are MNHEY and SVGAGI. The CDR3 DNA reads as TGTGCCAGCAGTTATAGACAGCAATGGGAGCAGTACTTC. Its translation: CASSYRQQWEQYF.

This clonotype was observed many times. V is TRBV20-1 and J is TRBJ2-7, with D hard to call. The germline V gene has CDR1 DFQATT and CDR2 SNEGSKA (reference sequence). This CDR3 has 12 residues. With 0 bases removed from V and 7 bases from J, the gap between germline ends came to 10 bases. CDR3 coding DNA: TGCAGTGCTAGAGATGCACCCCCGGAGCAGTACTTC. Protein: CSARDAPPEQYF.

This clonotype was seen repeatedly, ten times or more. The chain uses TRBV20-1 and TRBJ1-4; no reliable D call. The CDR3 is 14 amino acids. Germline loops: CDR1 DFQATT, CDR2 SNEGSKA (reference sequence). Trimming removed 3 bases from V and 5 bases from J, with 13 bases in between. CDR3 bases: TGCAGTGCTAGTGAGCCCTCCTTAAATGAAAAACTGTTTTTT. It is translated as CSASEPSLNEKLFF.

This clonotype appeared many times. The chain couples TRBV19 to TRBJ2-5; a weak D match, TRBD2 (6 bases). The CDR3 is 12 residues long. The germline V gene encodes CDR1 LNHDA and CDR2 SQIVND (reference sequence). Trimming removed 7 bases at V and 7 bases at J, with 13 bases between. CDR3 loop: CASTGRLGTQYF. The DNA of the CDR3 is TGTGCCAGTACCGGGAGACTGGGGACCCAGTACTTC.

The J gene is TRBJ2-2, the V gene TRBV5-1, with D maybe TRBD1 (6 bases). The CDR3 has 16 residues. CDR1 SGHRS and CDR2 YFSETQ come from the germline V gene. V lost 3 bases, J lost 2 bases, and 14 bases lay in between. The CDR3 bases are TGCGCCAGCAGCTCGGTTCCGGGACACAACACCGGGGAGCTGTTTTTT. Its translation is CASSSVPGHNTGELFF.

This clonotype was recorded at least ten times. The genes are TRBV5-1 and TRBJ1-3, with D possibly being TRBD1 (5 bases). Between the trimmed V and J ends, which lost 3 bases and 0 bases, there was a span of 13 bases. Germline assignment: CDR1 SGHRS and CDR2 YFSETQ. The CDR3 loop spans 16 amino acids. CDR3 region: CASSSGAVRSGNTIYF. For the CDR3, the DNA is TGCGCCAGCAGCTCCGGGGCAGTTCGCTCTGGAAACACCATATATTTT.